Listed here is a single TCR beta chain. This receptor's antigen is unknown. Nothing much larger sits one base from this clone, and base qualities are not available. This record belongs to a study (dated by TCRdb to 2013 to 2016). A note on the overall study: The study examined whether tumor-infiltrating Tregs in breast cancer are drawn from blood Tregs or arise in situ by conversion from other CD4+ T cell subsets. What the work shows at the level of the full study, not this receptor alone: Validation in the larger cohort was restricted to a single TCR beta V-J rearrangement rather than whole repertoires. Tumor-infiltrating Treg TCR alpha and beta sequences overlapped most with tumor naive CD4+ T cells, then with blood naive CD4+ T cells. Tumor memory CD4+ T cell TCR gene usage clustered with blood and lymph node memory CD4+ cells and lymph node naive CD4+ cells.

Memory CD4+ T cells were isolated as CD4+CD45RO+CD25- cells. Tregs, naive and memory CD4+ T cells from tumor, blood and ipsilateral draining lymph nodes of about 5 breast cancer patients underwent full-length TCR alpha and beta sequencing. Tumor tissue, along with lymph nodes from ipsilateral axillary dissection, was perfused with PBS, minced, and then digested using collagenase I and hyaluronidase. Ficoll density gradient centrifugation was used to isolate mononuclear cells from lymph nodes or from more than 40 ml of peripheral blood. FACS confirmed that the sorted cell populations were more than 90% pure. Full-length TCR variable regions were amplified by 5' RACE PCR with constant-region reverse primers, and semi-nested PCR with Nested Universal Primer A was subsequently performed. Using the ReliaPrep RNA Cell Miniprep System, total RNA was extracted, and the SMARTer RACE 5'/3' Kit was then used to reverse transcribe the RNA into 5'RACE-ready cDNA. Multiplex adaptors were used to barcode the full-length TCR alpha and beta libraries, which were then sequenced on an Illumina MiSeq. Regarding the original processing steps: For each of nine subset-tissue groups, sequencing data from the five patients were pooled, and the groups were then compared using unsupervised clustering of TCR gene usage. Repertoire similarity was calculated with the Morisita-Horn index, weighting shared sequences by their contribution to each repertoire. TCRdb itself trimmed the public reads at Q25 with fastp, ran MiXCR and retained productive beta chains. Rows with one shared CDR3 protein collapse into an entry with the most common genes and DNA. TCRdb, not the original authors, processed these V and J calls. The sample data list thousands of distinct CDR3 sequences, and 52% of these were observed just once. Around 5% of the sample rests with the top ten.

The TCR comes from a female donor with breast cancer. What was sequenced was memory CD4+ T cells sorted from a lymph node. The cell subset or site label on this specimen signifies: memory CD4+ T cells, CD4+CD45RO+CD25-.

The DNA sequence is TGTGCCAGCAGCTTAGGTGACCCAGGGAACTATGGCTACACCTTC. Translation gives CASSLGDPGNYGYTF. The chain is encoded by TRBV7-9 joined to TRBJ1-2; TRBD1 is a weak D gene call, 5 bases matching. Including the terminal cysteine and phenylalanine, the CDR3 comprises 15 residues. Only the CDR3 part of the read is kept: 45 bases, read in frame from the first base. A distance of 11 bases separates the germline ends of V and J, which lose 1 base and 2 bases respectively. CDR1 SEHNR and CDR2 FQNEAQ are derived from the germline V gene (reference sequence).